This TCR beta chain was captured in a study of regulatory T cells in long-lasting Graves disease. Overall study results and limits: Examination was confined to peripheral blood, excluding thyroid tissue. Persistent patients had a count of shared public clonotypes (about 2,500) that exceeded that of new patients (approximately 1,000).

Time point in this sample: newly diagnosed GD, antithyroid drugs for less than 3 months. Extracted PBMC RNA gave rise to the TCR library. This clonotype showed up many times. Antigen: not known. Building of the TCR beta libraries involved iRepertoire HTBI primers and Arm-PCR of CDR3 regions. TCRdb processed the multiplex PCR reads anew with MiXCR; each CDR3 protein has one entry. This table has hundreds of thousands of distinct CDR3 sequences, about 15% appearing once. This sample was also put to use in a study of T cells in Graves' hyperthyroidism and ophthalmopathy. In that study: HTBI primers were employed in a first-round RT-PCR of the TCR CDR3.

This TCR came from a middle-aged woman with Graves disease. The source material was peripheral blood mononuclear cells (PBMCs), sampled at new diagnosis, from a patient treated with antithyroid drugs.

CDR3 coding DNA: TGTGCCAGCAGCTTCCTCCAGCGGGAGTCGGATACGCAGTATTTT. It translates to CASSFLQRESDTQYF. The rearrangement joins TRBV5-4 to TRBJ2-3; 8 nucleotides line up with TRBD2. V shed 2 bases and J 6 bases; nucleotides not matched to a gene: 8. Looked up from germline, CDR1 is SGHNT and CDR2 is YYREEE (reference sequence). This CDR3 is 15 amino acids long.